This T cell receptor (beta chain) derives from a study of CD8 T cells in Susac syndrome. CD8+ and CD4+ blood T cells underwent TCR beta sequencing. RNA in amounts of roughly 0.5 to 1 ug was reverse transcribed with random hexamers. TCRdb recomputed calls from the immunoSEQ multiplex PCR reads with MiXCR, one row per CDR3 protein. The table lists 130,000 or so distinct CDR3 sequences, 85% to 95% of them singletons. The CDR3 length is 14 residues. CDR1 is SGHTA and CDR2 is FQGNSA in the germline V gene. The ends were cut back, 3 bases at V and 1 base at J, with 9 bases in the middle. The specimen sequenced was CD4+ T cells from PBMCs. The sequence came from a human donor with multiple sclerosis. This chain uses TRBV7-2 with TRBJ1-2; a possible D gene is TRBD1 (6 bases). In DNA, the CDR3 is TGTGCCAGCAGCTTCGGGGGCTTTAACTATGGCTACACCTTC. It is translated as CASSFGGFNYGYTF.